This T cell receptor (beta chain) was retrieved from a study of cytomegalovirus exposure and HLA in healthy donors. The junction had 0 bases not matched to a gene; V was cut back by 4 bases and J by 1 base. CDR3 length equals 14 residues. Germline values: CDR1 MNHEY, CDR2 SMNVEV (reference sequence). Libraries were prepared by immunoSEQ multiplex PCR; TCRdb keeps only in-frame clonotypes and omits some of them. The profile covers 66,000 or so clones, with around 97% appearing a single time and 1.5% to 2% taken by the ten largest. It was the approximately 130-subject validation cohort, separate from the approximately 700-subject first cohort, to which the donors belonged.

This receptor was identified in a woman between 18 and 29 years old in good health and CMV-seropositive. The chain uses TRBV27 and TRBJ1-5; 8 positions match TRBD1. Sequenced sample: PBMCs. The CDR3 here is CASSYRGSNQPQHF. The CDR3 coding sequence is TGTGCCAGCAGTTACAGGGGGAGCAATCAGCCCCAGCATTTT.